The 22 T cell receptor beta chains reported below all come from one sample, sequenced in a study of cytomegalovirus exposure and HLA in healthy donors. The PCR contained 60 Vbeta and 13 Jbeta primers. Sequencing was performed with immunoSEQ multiplex PCR; in TCRdb, only in-frame clones are kept and a portion is missing. The repertoire holds about 120,000 clones, with about four fifths as singletons. Sequencing was carried out using PBMCs. These receptors came from a man aged 30-40 years in good health and CMV-seropositive.

The chain has TRBV5-6 and TRBJ2-5; 8 nucleotides align to TRBD1. The junction had 7 bases not matched to a gene; V was cut back by 2 bases and J by 4 bases. Germline CDR1 is SGHDT and CDR2 is YYEEEE. The CDR3 sequence is 15 residues long. The CDR3 region is CASSLQGVIGETQYF. CDR3 nucleotides: TGTGCCAGCAGCTTACAGGGGGTAATCGGAGAGACCCAGTACTTC.

This clone was observed a few times. The V call is TRBV7-8, the J call TRBJ1-2, with D possibly being TRBD1 (6 bases). The germline V gene has CDR1 SGHVS and CDR2 FQNEAQ. V gave up 1 base and J gave up 8 bases, with 17 bases separating them. The CDR3 extends over 15 amino acids. DNA for the CDR3: TGTGCCAGCAGCTTAGTAGCTGGGGGCGCACAGGGCTACACCTTC. This gives the protein CASSLVAGGAQGYTF.

V usage is TRBV5-1 and J usage is TRBJ1-1; D not resolved. Between the trimmed V and J ends, which lost 0 bases and 1 base, there was a span of 4 bases. The CDR3 covers 13 residues. Germline V lookup: CDR1 SGHRS, CDR2 YFSETQ. CDR3 residues: CASSLDTNTEAFF. The CDR3 coding sequence is TGCGCCAGCAGCTTGGACACGAACACTGAAGCTTTCTTT.

The rearrangement uses TRBV9 and TRBJ1-1; D not certain. V lost 1 base, J lost 0 bases, and 7 bases lay in between. Germline V gives CDR1 SGDLS, CDR2 YYNGEE. The CDR3 extends over 14 amino acids. The chain's CDR3 is CASSVRPVNTEAFF. In nucleotides, the CDR3 is TGTGCCAGCAGCGTACGTCCGGTGAACACTGAAGCTTTCTTT.

The V call is TRBV5-1, the J call TRBJ2-1; TRBD2 agrees at 9 bases. In germline, CDR1 is SGHRS, CDR2 YFSETQ. J gave up 6 bases and V 2 bases, and 6 bases lay outside the gene matches. This CDR3 has 15 residues. As DNA, the CDR3 is TGCGCCAGCAGCTTTTCTGGGACTAGCCCCAATGAGCAGTTCTTC. Its protein product is CASSFSGTSPNEQFF.

The chain couples TRBV10-3 to TRBJ2-3; TRBD2 matches at 8 bases. Germline CDR1 reads ENHRY; CDR2 reads SYGVKD. The CDR3 consists of 14 residues. The V gene end was trimmed by 4 bases and the J gene end by 4 bases; junction bases not matched to a gene: 4. The DNA for the CDR3 is TGTGCCATCAGTGCCGGGACTAGTGCAGATACGCAGTATTTT. This codes for CAISAGTSADTQYF.

This sequence joins TRBV4-2 and TRBJ2-1; 8 bases align to TRBD2. The J segment lost 7 bases and the V segment lost 5 bases, leaving 13 bases of the junction unmatched. From germline, CDR1 is LGHNA and CDR2 YNFKEQ. The CDR3 runs to 16 residues. The CDR3: CASSYSGGGTRNEQFF. The CDR3 DNA sequence: TGTGCCAGCAGCTACTCGGGCGGGGGGACTCGGAATGAGCAGTTCTTC.

This clone was found a few times. This chain links TRBV4-1 with TRBJ1-6, with 7 bases fitting TRBD1. CDR3 length: 15 amino acids. The V gene's germline CDR1 is MGHRA and CDR2 YSYEKL. V shed 4 bases, J shed 6 bases, and the junction held 6 bases outside the gene matches. The CDR3 reads CASSLGQHVNSPLHF. In DNA form, the CDR3 reads TGCGCCAGCAGCCTGGGACAGCATGTTAATTCACCCCTCCACTTT.

This clone was counted between two and nine times. The V and J genes are TRBV5-1 and TRBJ2-5; 7 positions agree with TRBD1. V was clipped by 6 bases and J by 5 bases; unmatched bases: 10. The CDR3 sequence is 14 residues long. Germline V gene lookup returns CDR1 SGHRS and CDR2 YFSETQ. The CDR3 loop reads CASTSGQTGETQYF. DNA of the CDR3: TGCGCCAGCACCTCGGGACAGACAGGGGAGACCCAGTACTTC.

This clone has more than one count but fewer than ten. The chain is built from TRBV27 and TRBJ1-1, with D tentatively TRBD1 (6 bases). The V end was cut by 4 bases, the J end by 0 bases, with 12 bases between. This CDR3 has 15 amino acids. Germline V gives CDR1 MNHEY, CDR2 SMNVEV (reference sequence). The CDR3, as DNA: TGTGCCAGCAGTTGGGGACATCCTATGAACACTGAAGCTTTCTTT. It yields the protein CASSWGHPMNTEAFF.

The chain carries TRBV4-2 and TRBJ1-2; tentatively, D is TRBD1 (6 bases). CDR3 length equals 16 residues. Trimming stripped 1 base from V and 1 base from J, with 13 bases between. Germline CDR1 and CDR2: LGHNA and YNFKEQ. CDR3 sequence: CASSQGPGDLNYGYTF. The CDR3 DNA reads TGTGCCAGCAGCCAAGGTCCAGGGGACCTTAACTATGGCTACACCTTC.

V and J are TRBV28 and TRBJ2-7; a weak D match, TRBD2 (5 bases). The CDR3 runs 14 residues. The V end lost 4 bases, the J end lost 3 bases, and 13 bases lay between the germline ends. The germline V gene encodes CDR1 MDHEN and CDR2 SYDVKM. CDR3 loop: CASSSADSVYEQYV. Here the CDR3 DNA reads TGTGCCAGCAGTTCGGCGGACTCGGTCTACGAGCAGTACGTC.

This sequence joins TRBV6-5 and TRBJ2-7, with D uncertain. Per the germline V gene, CDR1 is MNHEY and CDR2 is SVGAGI. Trimming shortened V by 0 bases and J by 3 bases, and 15 bases separated the two germline ends. There are 16 residues in the CDR3. CDR3 DNA sequence: TGTGCCAGCAGTTACTCGATCAATCCGCGCATCTACGAGCAGTACTTC. Translation gives CASSYSINPRIYEQYF.

The chain recombines TRBV28 with TRBJ1-5; 10 bases map to TRBD1. Germline V gene lookup returns CDR1 MDHEN and CDR2 SYDVKM. J was trimmed by 3 bases and V by 7 bases; bases with no gene match: 12. The CDR3 is 17 residues long. DNA of the CDR3: TGTGCCAGCACTCAAAAGGTGGGACAGGGGTTCAATCAGCCCCAGCATTTT. Translated, it gives CASTQKVGQGFNQPQHF. Complete variable domain (other parts from reference TRBV28 and TRBJ1-5): DVKVTQSSRYLVKRTGEKVFLECVQDMDHENMFWYRQDPGLGLRLIYFSYDVKMKEKGDIPEGYSVSREKKERFSLILESASTNQTSMYLCASTQKVGQGFNQPQHFGDGTRLSIL.

The V and J genes are TRBV21-1 and TRBJ1-5; the D call of TRBD1 is as the table states it, not checked on the DNA. TRBV21-1 is described as a pseudogene. This CDR3 contains 16 residues. CDR3 in DNA: TGTGCCAGCAGCAAAGGGGACAGGGAGTACAATCAGCCCCAGCATTTT. Translated, it gives CASSKGDREYNQPQHF.

The V gene is TRBV19, the J gene TRBJ1-1; D ambiguous. The CDR3 runs to 21 residues. Germline CDR1 and CDR2: LNHDA and SQIVND (reference sequence). V dropped 5 bases and J dropped 5 bases, with 36 bases sitting between them. The CDR3: CASSVTAELRVWPEDGTEAFF. CDR3 DNA sequence: TGTGCCAGTAGTGTAACGGCCGAGTTGAGGGTATGGCCTGAGGACGGGACTGAAGCTTTCTTT.

The CDR3 nucleotides are TGTGCCAGCAGCTACCCGACTAGCCCGGCAGGCAATGAGCAGTTCTTC. Its protein is CASSYPTSPAGNEQFF. The chain recombines TRBV5-4 with TRBJ2-1, with TRBD2 matching 7 bases. The CDR3 covers 16 residues. The V gene end was trimmed by 3 bases and the J gene end by 6 bases; junction bases not matched to a gene: 12. Per the germline V gene, CDR1 is SGHNT and CDR2 is YYREEE (reference sequence).

The rearrangement links TRBV5-6 to TRBJ1-4, with TRBD1 identical over 9 bases. With 4 bases clipped from V and 12 bases from J, the junction kept 4 bases outside the gene matches. This CDR3 spans 12 amino acids. CDR1 is SGHDT and CDR2 is YYEEEE in the germline V gene. This CDR3 is CASSRTGDELFF. CDR3 nucleotides: TGTGCCAGCAGCCGGACAGGGGACGAACTGTTTTTT.

The chain links TRBV7-3 to TRBJ1-2; 10 bases align to TRBD1. CDR3 length: 13 residues. Germline assignment: CDR1 SGHTA and CDR2 FQGTGA. V shed 3 bases and J 9 bases; nucleotides not matched to a gene: 4. For the CDR3, the DNA is TGTGCCAGCAGCTTCCGGGACAGGGGAAGCTACACCTTC. Translated: CASSFRDRGSYTF.

This clone was recorded only once. This chain uses TRBV28 with TRBJ1-1; D is unclear. V gave up 1 base and J gave up 11 bases, with 17 bases separating them. CDR1 and CDR2 (germline): MDHEN, SYDVKM. There are 14 residues in the CDR3. CDR3 coding DNA: TGTGCCAGCAGTTTATTAGGACGGGGATTTGGGGCTTTCTTT. It is translated as CASSLLGRGFGAFF.

There are a few counts of this clone. The CDR3 loop is CASSLAGGPYEQYF. In DNA form, the CDR3 reads TGTGCCAGCAGCTTGGCGGGAGGTCCCTACGAGCAGTACTTC. The rearrangement uses TRBV5-6 and TRBJ2-7; 7 bases fit TRBD2. Germline assignment: CDR1 SGHDT and CDR2 YYEEEE. With 0 bases clipped from V and 2 bases from J, the junction kept 2 bases outside the gene matches. This CDR3 spans 14 amino acids.

The CDR3 region is CASSPIAGLSSGANVLTF. CDR3 bases: TGTGCCAGCAGTCCTATAGCGGGGCTAAGCTCTGGGGCCAACGTCCTGACTTTC. The chain is built from TRBV28 and TRBJ2-6; 8 nucleotides match TRBD2. This CDR3 has 18 amino acids. CDR1 and CDR2 (germline): MDHEN, SYDVKM. V trimming: 5 bases; J trimming: 0 bases; junction bases outside the gene matches: 9. The full variable domain, in which reference TRBV28 and TRBJ2-6 provide the parts outside the CDR3, is DVKVTQSSRYLVKRTGEKVFLECVQDMDHENMFWYRQDPGLGLRLIYFSYDVKMKEKGDIPEGYSVSREKKERFSLILESASTNQTSMYLCASSPIAGLSSGANVLTFGAGSRLTVL.